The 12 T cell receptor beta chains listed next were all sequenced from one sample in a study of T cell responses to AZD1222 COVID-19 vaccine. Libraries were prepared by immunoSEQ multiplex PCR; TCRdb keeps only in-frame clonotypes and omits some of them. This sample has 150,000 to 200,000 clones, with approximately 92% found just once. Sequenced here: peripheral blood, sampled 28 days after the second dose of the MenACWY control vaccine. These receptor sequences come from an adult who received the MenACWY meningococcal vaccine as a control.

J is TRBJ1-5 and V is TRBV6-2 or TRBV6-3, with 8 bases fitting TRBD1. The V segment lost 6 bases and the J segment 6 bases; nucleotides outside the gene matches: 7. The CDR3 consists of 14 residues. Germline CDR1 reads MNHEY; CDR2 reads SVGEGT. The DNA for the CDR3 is TGTGCCAGCAGCCCGACAGGGGTGCGTCAGCCCCAGCATTTT. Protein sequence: CASSPTGVRQPQHF.

The DNA of the CDR3 is TGTGCCTGGAGTGGGGGTAATGGGGCCAACGTCCTGACTTTC. Amino acid sequence: CAWSGGNGANVLTF. The J gene is TRBJ2-6, the V gene TRBV30; D gene uncertain. The CDR3 runs 14 residues. The germline CDR1 and CDR2 sequences are GTSNPN and SVGIG (reference sequence). With 1 base removed from V and 3 bases from J, the gap between germline ends came to 7 bases.

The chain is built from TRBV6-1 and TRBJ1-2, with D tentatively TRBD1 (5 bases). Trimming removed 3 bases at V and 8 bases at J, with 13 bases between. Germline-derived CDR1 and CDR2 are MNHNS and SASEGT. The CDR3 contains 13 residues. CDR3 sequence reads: CASSDGGVWGYTF. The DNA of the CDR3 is TGTGCCAGCAGTGATGGGGGAGTCTGGGGCTACACCTTC.

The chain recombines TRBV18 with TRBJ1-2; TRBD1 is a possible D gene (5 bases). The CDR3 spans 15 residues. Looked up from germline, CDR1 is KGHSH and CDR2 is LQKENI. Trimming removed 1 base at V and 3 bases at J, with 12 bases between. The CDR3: CASSPQGRGDYGYTF. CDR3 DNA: TGTGCCAGCTCACCACAGGGCCGAGGGGACTATGGCTACACCTTC.

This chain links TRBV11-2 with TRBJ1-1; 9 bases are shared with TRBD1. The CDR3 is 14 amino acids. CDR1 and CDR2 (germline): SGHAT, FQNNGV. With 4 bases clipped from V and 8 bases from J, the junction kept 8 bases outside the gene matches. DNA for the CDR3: TGTGCCAGCAGCTCCCGCGTGGGGACAGGGGAAGCTTTCTTT. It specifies CASSSRVGTGEAFF.

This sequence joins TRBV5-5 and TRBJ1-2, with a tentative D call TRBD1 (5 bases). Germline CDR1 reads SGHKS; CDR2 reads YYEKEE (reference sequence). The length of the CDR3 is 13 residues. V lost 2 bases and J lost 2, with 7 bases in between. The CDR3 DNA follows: TGTGCCAGCAGCTTAAGACAGAACTATGGCTACACCTTC. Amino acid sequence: CASSLRQNYGYTF.

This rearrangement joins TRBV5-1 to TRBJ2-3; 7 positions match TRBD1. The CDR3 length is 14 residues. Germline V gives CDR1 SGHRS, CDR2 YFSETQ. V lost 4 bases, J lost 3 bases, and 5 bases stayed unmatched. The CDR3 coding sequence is TGCGCCAGCAGCCCCGGGACAGTGACAGATACGCAGTATTTT. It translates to CASSPGTVTDTQYF.

The CDR3 coding sequence is TGCGCCAGCAGCCCGGGACAACATCTCGGGAACACTGAAGCTTTCTTT. It is translated as CASSPGQHLGNTEAFF. The chain employs TRBV5-1 and TRBJ1-1, with D possibly being TRBD1 (6 bases). Trimming removed 4 bases from V and 1 base from J, with 17 bases in between. Germline loops: CDR1 SGHRS, CDR2 YFSETQ. This CDR3 region has 16 residues.

CDR3 sequence: CASSLQGRDSPLHF. The CDR3 nucleotides are TGTGCCAGCAGTTTGCAGGGAAGGGATTCACCCCTCCACTTT. The rearrangement uses TRBV6-5 and TRBJ1-6; D perhaps matches TRBD1 (5 bases). The germline V gene encodes CDR1 MNHEY and CDR2 SVGAGI. This CDR3 region has 14 residues. Trimming took 4 bases from V and 8 from J, leaving 12 bases between them.

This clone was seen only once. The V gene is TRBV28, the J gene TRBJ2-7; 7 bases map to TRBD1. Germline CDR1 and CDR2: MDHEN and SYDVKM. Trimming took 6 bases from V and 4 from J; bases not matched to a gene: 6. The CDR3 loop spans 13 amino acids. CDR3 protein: CASRTGSVYEQYF. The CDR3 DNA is TGTGCCAGCAGGACAGGGTCAGTATACGAGCAGTACTTC.

In nucleotides, the CDR3 is TGTGCCAGCAGCATAGGACTAGCGGTGTCCTACGAGCAGTACTTC. Its protein product is CASSIGLAVSYEQYF. The chain uses TRBV5-5 and TRBJ2-7; TRBD2 agrees at 10 bases. Trimming cost V 4 bases and J 1 base; bases outside gene matches: 5. The CDR3 totals 15 residues. CDR1 and CDR2 from the germline V gene are SGHKS and YYEKEE (reference sequence). Looking up the rest from reference TRBV5-5 and TRBJ2-7 gives the full variable domain: DAGVTQSPTHLIKTRGQQVTLRCSPISGHKSVSWYQQVLGQGPQFIFQYYEKEERGRGNFPDRFSARQFPNYSSELNVNALLLGDSALYLCASSIGLAVSYEQYFGPGTRLTVT.

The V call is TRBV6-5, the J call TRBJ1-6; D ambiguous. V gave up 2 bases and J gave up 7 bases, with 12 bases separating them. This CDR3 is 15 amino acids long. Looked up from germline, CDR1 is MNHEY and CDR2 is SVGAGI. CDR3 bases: TGTGCCAGCAGTTACGCCCCTGGGCGGAATTCACCCCTCCACTTT. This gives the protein CASSYAPGRNSPLHF.